This T cell receptor (beta chain) was documented in a study of TIL therapy for anti-PD-1-resistant metastatic lung cancer. Study-wide results and limits: Patients were highly selected, enriched for treatment-naive, never-smoker and oncogene-addicted cases.

The time point denotes: pre-treatment sample, taken before nivolumab and TIL therapy. Germline V gene data show CDR1 as SQVTM and CDR2 as ANQGSEA. V gave up 7 bases and J gave up 7 bases; unmatched junction bases: 10. There are 13 residues in the CDR3. As regards this clone: No antigen is known for it.

The immunoSEQ assay was v3. Here immunoSEQ multiplex PCR was the method, and the copy in TCRdb shows in-frame clones only, minus some. The profile covers 55,000 to 65,000 clones, with around 70% appearing a single time and 1.5% to 2% taken by the ten largest. The chain has TRBV29-1 and TRBJ1-5; 7 nucleotides match TRBD1. This TCR derives from a person aged 25-85 years with non-small cell lung cancer. The sequences come from blood, collected at baseline. This chain's CDR3 is CSAETGLGQPQHF. In DNA form, the CDR3 reads TGCAGCGCCGAGACAGGGCTGGGGCAGCCCCAGCATTTT.